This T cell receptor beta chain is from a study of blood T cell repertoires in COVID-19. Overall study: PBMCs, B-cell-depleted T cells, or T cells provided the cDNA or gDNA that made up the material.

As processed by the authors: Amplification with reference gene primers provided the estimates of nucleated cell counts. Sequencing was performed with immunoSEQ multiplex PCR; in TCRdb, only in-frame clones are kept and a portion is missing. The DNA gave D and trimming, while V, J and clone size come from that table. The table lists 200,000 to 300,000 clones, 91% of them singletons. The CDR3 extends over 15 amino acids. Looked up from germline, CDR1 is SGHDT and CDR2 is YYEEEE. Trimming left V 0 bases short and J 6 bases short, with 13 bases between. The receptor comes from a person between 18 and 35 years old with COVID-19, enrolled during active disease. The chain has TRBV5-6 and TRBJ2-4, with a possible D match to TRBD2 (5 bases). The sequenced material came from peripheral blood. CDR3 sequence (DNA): TGTGCCAGCAGCTTGGGGCCGGAGGCGGGAAACATTCAGTACTTC. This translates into CASSLGPEAGNIQYF.